This TCR beta chain was sequenced for a study of blood T cells in healthy people across ages. This clonotype appeared once. Its antigen is not identified. The trim removed 8 bases at V and 2 bases at J, leaving 8 bases unmatched. The CDR3 is 16 residues long. Germline V gene data show CDR1 as SGHVS and CDR2 as FNYEAQ. It was with a sample-barcoded 5' primer and a J-beta primer mix that a second PCR of roughly 6 to 12 cycles was run. A single record per CDR3 protein comes from TCRdb applying MiXCR to the 5' RACE reads. The sample has 1.5 million to 2 million distinct CDR3 sequences; around 42% are singletons. Whole-study findings and limits: Long-lived donors carried more naive CD4+ cells and greater diversity than aged donors.

Every donor contributed roughly 10 milliliters of peripheral blood by blood draw. The TCR originated in a human donor in good health. Sequencing was carried out using blood. The V and J genes are TRBV7-6 and TRBJ2-3; 12 bases are shared with TRBD2. The CDR3 loop reads CASGHGLAGITDTQYF. The CDR3 DNA reads as TGTGCCAGCGGCCATGGACTAGCGGGAATCACAGATACGCAGTATTTT.